One sample yielded the 26 T cell receptor beta chains listed below, sequenced in a study of blood T cell repertoires in COVID-19. Clones were read by immunoSEQ multiplex PCR, and TCRdb kept only the in-frame ones, dropping some. The table lists about 160,000 clones, 82% of them singletons. Sequenced sample: peripheral blood. The receptor set was obtained from a woman aged 40 to 50 with COVID-19, enrolled during active disease.

This clone was counted a few times. This chain joins TRBV11-3 and TRBJ2-7; a weak D match, TRBD2 (6 bases). Germline assignment: CDR1 SGHNT and CDR2 YENEEA. CDR3 length: 14 amino acids. V lost 5 bases and J lost 3, with 14 bases in between. The CDR3 protein is CASSRDSEDYEQYF. CDR3 bases: TGTGCCAGCAGCCGGGACTCGGAGGACTACGAGCAGTACTTC.

This clone was picked up a small number of times. V is TRBV6-5 and J is TRBJ2-5; TRBD2 matches at 10 bases. J gave up 2 bases and V 6 bases, and 6 bases lay outside the gene matches. CDR3 size: 15 residues. The germline gives CDR1 MNHEY, CDR2 SVGAGI. The CDR3 sequence is CASSQSGGEQETQYF. The CDR3 nucleotides read TGTGCCAGCAGCCAAAGCGGGGGGGAACAAGAGACCCAGTACTTC.

CDR3: CAISEGRVDTQYF. CDR3 DNA: TGTGCCATCAGTGAGGGGAGGGTAGATACGCAGTATTTT. The chain uses TRBV10-3 and TRBJ2-3; 7 positions match TRBD2. This CDR3 has 13 residues. Per the germline V gene, CDR1 is ENHRY and CDR2 is SYGVKD. Germline trimming cut 2 bases from V and 5 bases from J; bases unmatched to any gene: 1.

A few counts support this clone. The CDR3 reads CASSGGILAGSGSDTQYF. The CDR3 bases are TGTGCCAGCAGTGGGGGAATACTAGCGGGCTCAGGGTCCGATACGCAGTATTTT. The V call is TRBV2, the J call TRBJ2-3; 9 bases agree with TRBD2. The CDR3 is made up of 18 amino acids. Trimming took 4 bases from V and 6 from J; bases not matched to a gene: 17. The germline CDR1 and CDR2 sequences are SNHLY and FYNNEI.

On this clone itself: The sample has other DNA sequences that encode this CDR3 too. This chain connects TRBV28 to TRBJ1-3; D gene uncertain. The CDR3 extends over 11 amino acids. V was trimmed by 4 bases and J by 4 bases, leaving 2 bases between them. Germline CDR1 MDHEN, CDR2 SYDVKM. CDR3 sequence (DNA): TGTGCCAGCAGTTCAGGAAACACCATATATTTT. Residues: CASSSGNTIYF.

The rearrangement uses TRBV24-1 and TRBJ2-3; 10 nucleotides line up with TRBD1. The germline CDR1 and CDR2 sequences are KGHDR and SFDVKD. V gave up 6 bases and J gave up 6 bases; unmatched junction bases: 17. This CDR3 comprises 18 residues. The CDR3 sequence is CATSSIDPGTGVVDTQYF. The CDR3 DNA reads TGTGCCACCAGTTCAATAGACCCGGGGACAGGGGTAGTTGATACGCAGTATTTT.

The chain carries TRBV6-5 and TRBJ2-2; D is possibly TRBD2 (5 bases). Trimming left V 7 bases short and J 7 bases short, with 7 bases between. The CDR3 contains 11 residues. Germline-derived CDR1 and CDR2 are MNHEY and SVGAGI. In DNA form, the CDR3 reads TGTGCCAGCAAACGGGGCGGGGAGCTGTTTTTT. Its protein is CASKRGGELFF.

This clone appeared a single time. CDR3 sequence reads: CASNPTGPGELFF. CDR3 DNA: TGCGCCAGCAACCCGACAGGTCCCGGGGAGCTGTTTTTT. The chain carries TRBV5-1 and TRBJ2-2; a weak D match, TRBD1 (6 bases). Looked up from germline, CDR1 is SGHRS and CDR2 is YFSETQ. This CDR3 comprises 13 residues. The V gene lost 6 bases and the J gene lost 6 bases, with 12 bases spanning the gap.

This clone was found once. This rearrangement joins TRBV19 to TRBJ2-5; a possible D gene is TRBD2 (6 bases). Trimming shortened V by 3 bases and J by 2 bases, and 16 bases separated the two germline ends. The CDR3 contains 16 residues. The germline V gene has CDR1 LNHDA and CDR2 SQIVND (reference sequence). Here the CDR3 DNA reads TGTGCCAGTAGTATCCCCCACGGGAGTGGGCAAGAGACCCAGTACTTC. Translated: CASSIPHGSGQETQYF.

The chain employs TRBV10-3 and TRBJ1-1; 10 nucleotides line up with TRBD1. Germline V gene lookup returns CDR1 ENHRY and CDR2 SYGVKD. V shed 6 bases and J 3 bases; nucleotides not matched to a gene: 4. The CDR3 is 14 residues long. DNA of the CDR3: TGTGCCATCAGGGACAGGGGGTCGGACACTGAAGCTTTCTTT. It is translated as CAIRDRGSDTEAFF.

The chain combines TRBV5-4 with TRBJ1-1; D not certain. V lost 3 bases and J 5 bases, leaving 8 bases between the germline ends. Germline V gene data show CDR1 as SGHNT and CDR2 as YYREEE (reference sequence). CDR3 length equals 12 residues. The CDR3: CASSSTVTEAFF. Written as DNA, the CDR3 is TGTGCCAGCAGCTCGACTGTAACTGAAGCTTTCTTT. The full variable domain, rest sourced from reference TRBV5-4 and TRBJ1-1, is ETGVTQSPTHLIKTRGQQVTLRCSSQSGHNTVSWYQQALGQGPQFIFQYYREEENGRGNFPPRFSGLQFPNYSSELNVNALELDDSALYLCASSSTVTEAFFGQGTRLTVV.

The rearrangement uses TRBV2 and TRBJ2-7, with D possibly TRBD1 on 5 matching bases. CDR1 is SNHLY, CDR2 FYNNEI, per germline. The CDR3 runs 13 residues. Between the trimmed V and J ends, which lost 5 bases and 5 bases, there was a span of 13 bases. CDR3 sequence reads: CASSPVQGHEQYF. The CDR3 DNA reads TGTGCCAGCAGTCCCGTTCAGGGCCACGAGCAGTACTTC.

The V call is TRBV18, the J call TRBJ1-3; 7 nucleotides agree with TRBD1. Germline CDR1 reads KGHSH; CDR2 reads LQKENI. The junction had 9 bases not matched to a gene; V was cut back by 3 bases and J by 4 bases. This CDR3 has 16 residues. CDR3 loop: CASSPSDRVLGNTIYF. The CDR3, as DNA: TGTGCCAGCTCACCCTCCGACAGGGTTTTGGGAAACACCATATATTTT.

The J gene is TRBJ1-1, the V gene TRBV6-1, with a possible D match to TRBD1 (5 bases). The CDR3 runs to 13 residues. The V end was cut by 1 base, the J end by 6 bases, with 9 bases between. Germline lookup yields CDR1 MNHNS and CDR2 SASEGT. CDR3 nucleotide sequence: TGTGCCAGCAGTGAAGACCAGGGCTCTGAAGCTTTCTTT. Amino acid sequence: CASSEDQGSEAFF.

The chain links TRBV30 to TRBJ2-3, with D unclear. The germline CDR1 and CDR2 sequences are GTSNPN and SVGIG (reference sequence). Between the trimmed V and J ends, which lost 1 base and 7 bases, there was a span of 6 bases. The CDR3 contains 11 residues. CDR3 amino acids: CAWSGGNTQYF. The CDR3 coding sequence is TGTGCCTGGAGTGGCGGTAATACGCAGTATTTT.

The V and J genes are TRBV2 and TRBJ2-3; 7 nucleotides agree with TRBD2. The germline gives CDR1 SNHLY, CDR2 FYNNEI. The CDR3 is 13 amino acids. Trimming removed 7 bases from V and 8 bases from J; junction bases left unmatched: 9. The CDR3 loop reads CASNGLVGGTQYF. The CDR3 region has the DNA TGTGCCAGCAATGGACTAGTCGGAGGTACGCAGTATTTT.

The chain employs TRBV6-2 or TRBV6-3 and TRBJ2-1, with 10 bases fitting TRBD2. The V and J ends lost 6 bases and 3 bases, in that order; junction bases with no gene match: 5. CDR1 is MNHEY, CDR2 SVGEGT, per germline. The CDR3 spans 15 residues. This CDR3 reads CASSSKRGGYNEQFF. For the CDR3, the DNA is TGTGCCAGCAGCTCCAAGCGGGGGGGCTACAATGAGCAGTTCTTC.

The chain has TRBV11-2 and TRBJ2-2; TRBD2 matches 12 bases. The CDR3 consists of 17 residues. CDR1 is SGHAT and CDR2 is FQNNGV in the germline V gene. With 5 bases clipped from V and 5 bases from J, the junction kept 9 bases outside the gene matches. The CDR3 DNA follows: TGTGCCAGCAGCGCCGGGACTAGCGGGCCACGAACCGGGGAGCTGTTTTTT. The encoded protein is CASSAGTSGPRTGELFF.

This clone was recorded at least ten times. The chain joins TRBV7-9 to TRBJ2-1; TRBD2 matches at 8 bases. Losses at the gene ends were 5 bases for V and 4 bases for J; bases not matched to a gene: 7. There are 15 residues in the CDR3. The V gene's germline CDR1 is SEHNR and CDR2 FQNEAQ (reference sequence). CDR3 DNA sequence: TGTGCCAGCAGCCTGGCGGGAGGACCTTACAATGAGCAGTTCTTC. Translation: CASSLAGGPYNEQFF.

The rearrangement uses TRBV9 and TRBJ2-7; 9 positions match TRBD1. The CDR3 totals 16 residues. Germline V gives CDR1 SGDLS, CDR2 YYNGEE. V shed 4 bases, J shed 4 bases, and the junction held 12 bases outside the gene matches. The CDR3 DNA reads as TGTGCCAGCAGCCCAGGGACAGGGAGAAACGCTTACGAGCAGTACTTC. It translates to CASSPGTGRNAYEQYF.

The chain is built from TRBV6-4 and TRBJ2-2, with D possibly being TRBD2 (6 bases). Per the germline V gene, CDR1 is MRHNA and CDR2 is SNTAGT. Deletions cut 2 bases from V and 2 bases from J, with 21 bases between. The CDR3 runs to 19 residues. CDR3 in amino acids: CASSDVSITRGLNTGELFF. CDR3 DNA sequence: TGTGCCAGCAGTGACGTTTCAATTACGCGGGGATTAAACACCGGGGAGCTGTTTTTT.

The rearrangement uses TRBV20-1 and TRBJ1-1; D unresolved. From germline, CDR1 is DFQATT and CDR2 SNEGSKA (reference sequence). Trimming removed 5 bases at V and 1 base at J, with 5 bases between. The CDR3 is 11 residues long. The CDR3 protein is CSAAGNTEAFF. The CDR3 DNA sequence: TGCAGTGCTGCAGGGAACACTGAAGCTTTCTTT.

This sequence joins TRBV5-1 and TRBJ2-7; 8 bases fit TRBD2. After removal of 0 bases from V and 4 bases from J, the junction contained 3 bases not matched to a gene. Germline CDR1 SGHRS, CDR2 YFSETQ. There are 14 residues in the CDR3. The CDR3 loop reads CASSLGSGMYEQYF. CDR3 DNA: TGCGCCAGCAGCTTGGGTAGCGGGATGTACGAGCAGTACTTC.

This clone was counted many times. V usage is TRBV30 and J usage is TRBJ2-1; TRBD1 matches at 7 bases. The CDR3 sequence is 12 residues long. Germline CDR1 and CDR2: GTSNPN and SVGIG (reference sequence). The V gene end was trimmed by 6 bases and the J gene end by 9 bases; junction bases not matched to a gene: 8. CDR3 amino acids: CACTNRGGEQFF. The CDR3 nucleotides are TGTGCCTGTACAAACAGGGGTGGTGAGCAGTTCTTC.

The CDR3 is CASSLDPAGSAEAFF. DNA for the CDR3: TGCGCCAGCAGCTTGGATCCCGCAGGGTCCGCTGAAGCTTTCTTT. This chain connects TRBV5-1 to TRBJ1-1, with D maybe TRBD1 (5 bases). The CDR3 contains 15 residues. Germline lookup yields CDR1 SGHRS and CDR2 YFSETQ. Trimming cost V 0 bases and J 6 bases, with 15 bases left between them.

This clone turned up a few times. V is TRBV18 and J is TRBJ1-2; a weak D match, TRBD1 (6 bases). CDR3 length: 13 amino acids. Germline CDR1 KGHSH, CDR2 LQKENI. V was pared by 2 bases and J by 4 bases, with 8 bases between. CDR3 nucleotides: TGTGCCAGCTCACCAGGGGGCCTCTATGGCTACACCTTC. Translation: CASSPGGLYGYTF.